The 17 T cell receptor beta chains below all came from one sample that was sequenced in a study of OX40 agonist ivuxolimab in advanced cancers. Some clones are missing from TCRdb's copy, which holds only in-frame ones; the method was immunoSEQ multiplex PCR. This sample has around 78,000 clones, with approximately 90% found just once. The specimen was CD4+ or CD8+ T cells sorted from blood, collected in a trial of the OX40 agonist ivuxolimab. The receptors were gathered from an adult with an advanced solid tumor such as melanoma, head and neck, liver or kidney cancer.

In DNA, the CDR3 is TGTGCCAGCAGTGTTTCAGTAGCAAATCAGCCCCAGCATTTT. Translation: CASSVSVANQPQHF. The chain couples TRBV6-1 to TRBJ1-5; unclear D gene. Trimming took 4 bases from V and 4 from J, leaving 11 bases between them. The CDR3 extends over 14 amino acids. Germline assignment: CDR1 MNHNS and CDR2 SASEGT.

The rearrangement links TRBV29-1 to TRBJ1-4; D is unresolved. The CDR3 extends over 13 amino acids. Germline V gene sequence: CDR1 SQVTM, CDR2 ANQGSEA. With 6 bases removed from V and 8 bases from J, the gap between germline ends came to 16 bases. CDR3 coding DNA: TGCAGCGTATACCTAGCTAAGTGGGAAAAACTGTTTTTT. Residues: CSVYLAKWEKLFF.

Worth noting for this clone: Other DNA variants within this sample encode the same CDR3. V is TRBV18 and J is TRBJ2-7; 7 bases line up with TRBD1. The CDR3 has 13 residues. Germline V lookup: CDR1 KGHSH, CDR2 LQKENI. J lost 0 bases, V lost 6 bases, and 2 bases had no gene match. The DNA for the CDR3 is TGTGCCAGCTCCCGGGACAGCTCCTACGAGCAGTACTTC. This translates into CASSRDSSYEQYF.

The gene calls are TRBV27 and TRBJ2-7; D gene unclear. CDR3 length: 13 amino acids. Deletions cut 2 bases from V and 7 bases from J, with 12 bases between. Looked up from germline, CDR1 is MNHEY and CDR2 is SMNVEV (reference sequence). The CDR3 DNA sequence: TGTGCCAGCAGTTTAGGGATTTGGGGTGAGCAGTACTTC. It translates to CASSLGIWGEQYF.

The genes are TRBV7-9 and TRBJ2-4, with 9 bases lining up with TRBD1. V lost 5 bases to trimming and J lost 1 base; unmatched junction nucleotides: 6. Germline CDR1 reads SEHNR; CDR2 reads FQNEAQ (reference sequence). This CDR3 has 16 residues. This chain's CDR3 is CASSPGQGMAKNIQYF. The CDR3 DNA reads as TGTGCCAGCAGCCCAGGACAGGGGATGGCCAAAAACATTCAGTACTTC.

V is TRBV5-1 and J is TRBJ2-3, with TRBD2 matching over 7 bases. The ends lost 3 bases at V and 2 bases at J; junction bases unmatched: 9. CDR1 and CDR2 from the germline V gene are SGHRS and YFSETQ. There are 16 residues in the CDR3. This CDR3 reads CASSSRASGYTDTQYF. The CDR3 nucleotides are TGCGCCAGCAGCTCCCGAGCTAGCGGCTACACAGATACGCAGTATTTT.

The sample holds one count of this clone. V usage is TRBV5-4 and J usage is TRBJ1-3; 9 positions match TRBD1. The length of the CDR3 is 15 residues. V gave up 0 bases and J gave up 4 bases; unmatched junction bases: 2. CDR1 is SGHNT, CDR2 YYREEE, per germline (reference sequence). The CDR3 DNA reads TGTGCCAGCAGCTTGGGGACAGGGGTAGGAAACACCATATATTTT. This gives the protein CASSLGTGVGNTIYF.

As DNA, the CDR3 is TGTGCCAGCAACCGCGCGAACACCGGGGAGCTGTTTTTT. Amino acids: CASNRANTGELFF. The J gene is TRBJ2-2, the V gene TRBV6-5; D is undetermined. V was pared by 7 bases and J by 0 bases, with 6 bases between. CDR1 is MNHEY, CDR2 SVGAGI, per germline. This CDR3 comprises 13 residues.

This chain links TRBV14 with TRBJ1-2; tentative D call: TRBD1 (5 bases). This CDR3 comprises 15 residues. Germline CDR1 is SGHDN and CDR2 is FVKESK. Trimming took 5 bases from V and 6 from J, leaving 19 bases between them. The CDR3 nucleotides are TGTGCCAGCAGCGAAGTTGGCAGGGCCGAGAATGGCTACACCTTC. As protein: CASSEVGRAENGYTF.

This chain uses TRBV6-5 with TRBJ2-1; 10 positions agree with TRBD2. Germline CDR1 is MNHEY and CDR2 is SVGAGI. The V gene end was trimmed by 0 bases and the J gene end by 3 bases; junction bases not matched to a gene: 2. The CDR3 has 16 amino acids. The CDR3 sequence is CASSYSTSGFYNEQFF. CDR3 coding DNA: TGTGCCAGCAGTTACTCGACTAGCGGGTTCTACAATGAGCAGTTCTTC.

The rearrangement uses TRBV11-3 and TRBJ2-1; the match to TRBD2 covers 14 bases. The germline CDR1 and CDR2 sequences are SGHNT and YENEEA. V lost 5 bases and J lost 0; bases outside the gene matches: 12. The CDR3 totals 20 residues. As DNA, the CDR3 is TGTGCCAGCAGCCGATTCCCAGGGACTAGCGGGAGTACCTCCTACAATGAGCAGTTCTTC. As protein: CASSRFPGTSGSTSYNEQFF.

This clone has more than one count but fewer than ten. The rearrangement uses TRBV7-8 and TRBJ2-6; D is perhaps TRBD1 (6 bases). The CDR3 runs 18 residues. Germline lookup yields CDR1 SGHVS and CDR2 FQNEAQ. Deletions cut 5 bases from V and 0 bases from J, with 17 bases between. CDR3: CASSPYRVLSSGANVLTF. CDR3 nucleotide sequence: TGTGCCAGCAGCCCCTACAGGGTCCTCAGCTCTGGGGCCAACGTCCTGACTTTC.

V and J are TRBV5-1 and TRBJ2-1; 8 bases are shared with TRBD2. The CDR3 consists of 17 residues. The V segment lost 4 bases and the J segment 2 bases; nucleotides outside the gene matches: 11. Germline V gene data show CDR1 as SGHRS and CDR2 as YFSETQ. The CDR3 bases are TGCGCCAGCAGCCCCGGTCCATGGCGGGGGGCCTACAATGAGCAGTTCTTC. Its translation is CASSPGPWRGAYNEQFF.

The rearrangement links TRBV18 to TRBJ1-6; TRBD1 might be the D (5 bases). CDR3 length: 15 residues. Germline V gene data show CDR1 as KGHSH and CDR2 as LQKENI. V shed 1 base and J shed 8 bases, with 12 bases lying between them. The CDR3 spells CASSPRAGTHSPLHF. For the CDR3, the DNA is TGTGCCAGCTCACCACGGGCCGGGACGCATTCACCCCTCCACTTT.

The chain has TRBV19 and TRBJ1-1; D is possibly TRBD1 (5 bases). This CDR3 spans 13 amino acids. Germline values: CDR1 LNHDA, CDR2 SQIVND (reference sequence). V lost 3 bases to trimming and J lost 1 base, with 6 bases between them. This CDR3 reads CASSIDRNTEAFF. As DNA, the CDR3 is TGTGCCAGTAGTATCGACAGGAACACTGAAGCTTTCTTT.

V usage is TRBV29-1 and J usage is TRBJ2-1, with TRBD1 identical over 9 bases. With V trimmed by 2 bases and J by 4 bases, 6 bases remained unmatched. The CDR3 runs to 15 residues. Germline V gene sequence: CDR1 SQVTM, CDR2 ANQGSEA. CDR3 DNA sequence: TGCAGCGTTGAATCCGGGACAGGGCGGTACAATGAGCAGTTCTTC. Its translation is CSVESGTGRYNEQFF.

This rearrangement joins TRBV28 to TRBJ1-1, with 9 bases aligning to TRBD1. CDR1 and CDR2 from the germline V gene are MDHEN and SYDVKM. Unmatched junction bases numbered 5, after V lost 6 bases and J lost 3 bases. The CDR3 has 14 residues. CDR3 DNA: TGTGCCAGCAGATCTCGGACAGGGGACACTGAAGCTTTCTTT. The encoded protein is CASRSRTGDTEAFF.